A single sample gave rise to the 16 T cell receptor beta chains below, sequenced in a study of identical twins. From the 5' RACE reads, TCRdb called clonotypes with MiXCR, one entry per CDR3 protein. Among approximately 220,000 distinct CDR3 sequences listed, 7.5% were seen once. These data were likewise used in another study, on yellow fever vaccine responses in identical twins.

The sample comprised memory (CD45RO+) T cells sorted from blood. These receptors were obtained from a woman aged 18-30 years in good health.

This clonotype has only a few counts. The chain couples TRBV29-1 to TRBJ2-5, with D unresolved. This CDR3 has 12 amino acids. V was clipped by 4 bases and J by 1 base, with 7 bases between them. CDR1 is SQVTM and CDR2 is ANQGSEA in the germline V gene. The DNA for the CDR3 is TGCAGCGTTGTCTCGGGCCAAGAGACCCAGTACTTC. This encodes CSVVSGQETQYF.

V is TRBV7-2 and J is TRBJ2-2, with 8 bases aligning to TRBD1. This CDR3 has 14 residues. Trimming at V came to 4 bases and at J to 7 bases, leaving 5 bases not matched to a gene. CDR1 is SGHTA, CDR2 FQGNSA, per germline. The CDR3 sequence is CASSSRTGIGELFF. As DNA, the CDR3 is TGTGCCAGCAGCTCGAGGACAGGGATCGGGGAGCTGTTTTTT.

This clonotype was seen a few times. The chain uses TRBV5-4 and TRBJ2-1; the match to TRBD2 covers 13 bases. Germline V gene data show CDR1 as SGHNT and CDR2 as YYREEE (reference sequence). Losses at the gene ends were 0 bases for V and 7 bases for J; bases not matched to a gene: 4. CDR3 length equals 16 residues. The CDR3 DNA is TGTGCCAGCAGCTTGGGGCCGGGACTAGCGGGGAATGAGCAGTTCTTC. Its translation: CASSLGPGLAGNEQFF.

The V gene is TRBV7-2, the J gene TRBJ2-7; D is uncertain. The ends were cut back, 0 bases at V and 4 bases at J, with 7 bases in the middle. CDR3 size: 13 residues. Looked up from germline, CDR1 is SGHTA and CDR2 is FQGNSA. CDR3 sequence reads: CASSLAGQYEQYF. The CDR3 DNA reads as TGTGCCAGCAGCTTAGCCGGTCAATACGAGCAGTACTTC.

This sequence joins TRBV20-1 and TRBJ2-1; D is unresolved. V shed 0 bases and J shed 9 bases, with 9 bases lying between them. CDR3 length equals 12 residues. Per germline, CDR1 DFQATT and CDR2 SNEGSKA (reference sequence). CDR3: CSARDRFGEQFF. CDR3 bases: TGCAGTGCTAGAGATCGATTTGGTGAGCAGTTCTTC.

The CDR3 region is CAWDSPGRYGHNEQFF. CDR3 nucleotides: TGTGCCTGGGACTCACCCGGGAGGTACGGCCACAATGAGCAGTTCTTC. The chain couples TRBV30 to TRBJ2-1; 7 bases fit TRBD2. V gave up 5 bases and J gave up 5 bases; unmatched junction bases: 15. Germline-derived CDR1 and CDR2 are GTSNPN and SVGIG (reference sequence). The CDR3 extends over 16 amino acids. Complete variable domain (other parts from reference TRBV30 and TRBJ2-1): SQTIHQWPATLVQPVGSPLSLECTVEGTSNPNLYWYRQAAGRGLQLLFYSVGIGQISSEVPQNLSASRPQDRQFILSSKKLLLSDSGFYLCAWDSPGRYGHNEQFFGPGTRLTVL.

The rearrangement joins TRBV6-5 to TRBJ1-3, with D tentatively TRBD1 (5 bases). The CDR3 is 17 residues long. Germline CDR1 reads MNHEY; CDR2 reads SVGAGI. The ends were cut back, 0 bases at V and 2 bases at J, with 14 bases in the middle. CDR3 sequence (DNA): TGTGCCAGCAGTTACTCTTTGGGGCCGACCGCTGGAAACACCATATATTTT. It codes for CASSYSLGPTAGNTIYF.

This clonotype was counted at least ten times. The chain carries TRBV28 and TRBJ2-4, with 11 bases fitting TRBD2. Unmatched junction bases numbered 13, after V lost 6 bases and J lost 0 bases. This CDR3 contains 19 residues. CDR1 and CDR2 (germline): MDHEN, SYDVKM. CDR3 nucleotide sequence: TGTGCCAGCAGCCCCCTTGCGGGACTAGCGGTTGTAGCCAAAAACATTCAGTACTTC. Translation: CASSPLAGLAVVAKNIQYF. The full variable domain, with the rest looked up from reference TRBV28 and TRBJ2-4, is DVKVTQSSRYLVKRTGEKVFLECVQDMDHENMFWYRQDPGLGLRLIYFSYDVKMKEKGDIPEGYSVSREKKERFSLILESASTNQTSMYLCASSPLAGLAVVAKNIQYFGAGTRLSVL.

This clonotype came up many times. This sequence joins TRBV12-3 or TRBV12-4 and TRBJ2-3; 12 nucleotides agree with TRBD2. CDR3 length: 16 amino acids. J gave up 7 bases and V 4 bases, and 9 bases lay outside the gene matches. DNA for the CDR3: TGTGCCAGCAGTTATCCGACTAGCGGGAGTAAGAATACGCAGTATTTT. This translates into CASSYPTSGSKNTQYF.

The table lists this clonotype with a few counts. This chain connects TRBV2 to TRBJ2-7, with 10 bases matching TRBD1. Germline CDR1 and CDR2: SNHLY and FYNNEI. The length of the CDR3 is 13 residues. V lost 5 bases, J lost 6 bases, and 4 bases stayed unmatched. The CDR3 loop reads CASSRDRGGEQYF. The CDR3 DNA follows: TGTGCCAGCAGTCGGGACAGGGGCGGCGAGCAGTACTTC.

This clonotype was detected a few times. The chain carries TRBV9 and TRBJ2-7; D may be TRBD1 (6 bases). Germline V gene lookup returns CDR1 SGDLS and CDR2 YYNGEE. This CDR3 has 23 amino acids. Trimming stripped 3 bases from V and 0 bases from J, with 37 bases between. CDR3 bases: TGTGCCAGCAGCGGAGCACAGGAGGTCGGATCTAAACAGGGACGAAGATACTCCTACGAGCAGTACTTC. Protein sequence: CASSGAQEVGSKQGRRYSYEQYF.

DNA of the CDR3: TGTGCCACCGTGGACAGGGCGAATCAGCCCCAGCATTTT. Translation gives CATVDRANQPQHF. V gene TRBV19 combines with J gene TRBJ1-5, with TRBD1 matching 8 bases. CDR1 is LNHDA and CDR2 is SQIVND in the germline V gene (reference sequence). CDR3 length equals 13 residues. J lost 4 bases, V lost 10 bases, and 6 bases had no gene match.

This clonotype has more than one count but fewer than ten. This chain uses TRBV5-4 with TRBJ1-2; 7 nucleotides align to TRBD1. Per germline, CDR1 SGHNT and CDR2 YYREEE (reference sequence). The J segment lost 0 bases and the V segment lost 1 base, leaving 6 bases of the junction unmatched. The CDR3 loop spans 16 amino acids. The CDR3: CASSLYAGGANYGYTF. For the CDR3, the DNA is TGTGCCAGCAGCTTGTACGCAGGGGGAGCTAACTATGGCTACACCTTC. Together with reference TRBV5-4 and TRBJ1-2, the CDR3 gives the full variable domain: ETGVTQSPTHLIKTRGQQVTLRCSSQSGHNTVSWYQQALGQGPQFIFQYYREEENGRGNFPPRFSGLQFPNYSSELNVNALELDDSALYLCASSLYAGGANYGYTFGSGTRLTVV.

In its sample, this clonotype was seen a few times. The J gene is TRBJ2-4, the V gene TRBV27; maybe TRBD1 (6 bases). The V end lost 5 bases, the J end lost 1 base, and 12 bases lay between the germline ends. CDR1 and CDR2 from the germline V gene are MNHEY and SMNVEV (reference sequence). CDR3 length equals 15 residues. The CDR3 DNA sequence: TGTGCCAGCAGTCCCCAAACAGGGGCCAAAAACATTCAGTACTTC. Residues: CASSPQTGAKNIQYF.

This clonotype was counted only a few times. The chain joins TRBV10-3 to TRBJ2-1, with D unclear. Trimming removed 3 bases at V and 4 bases at J, with 1 base between. The CDR3 has 11 residues. Germline loops: CDR1 ENHRY, CDR2 SYGVKD. This CDR3 is CAISDYNEQFF. Here the CDR3 DNA reads TGTGCCATCAGTGATTACAATGAGCAGTTCTTC.

This rearrangement joins TRBV28 to TRBJ2-7; 8 nucleotides line up with TRBD2. The germline V gene has CDR1 MDHEN and CDR2 SYDVKM. The ends lost 8 bases at V and 3 bases at J; junction bases unmatched: 9. The CDR3 runs to 14 residues. CDR3 amino acids: CASGGSGTLYEQYF. The CDR3, as DNA: TGTGCCAGCGGAGGTAGCGGGACCCTCTACGAGCAGTACTTC.